This T cell receptor beta chain was identified in a study of blood T cell repertoires in COVID-19. Study information: Donors in the United States, Italy and Spain gave samples during acute or convalescent COVID-19.

The CDR3 extends over 19 amino acids. The V gene end was trimmed by 10 bases and the J gene end by 1 base; junction bases not matched to a gene: 18. Germline CDR1 SGDLS, CDR2 YYNGEE. Cohort 3 donors counted as recovered after two negative PCRs, clearance, or resolved symptoms. TCRdb keeps only in-frame clones here, not all; method: immunoSEQ multiplex PCR. The sample has about 270,000 clones; nearly 90% are singletons. The chain links TRBV9 to TRBJ2-6, with 9 bases matching TRBD2. Material: PBMCs or T cells enriched from blood (not recorded which). The source of this sequence is a woman aged 55-70 years who had recovered from COVID-19. CDR3 sequence: CARRVGPAGGISGANVLTF. The CDR3 DNA reads TGTGCCCGCCGCGTAGGGCCCGCGGGGGGGATATCTGGGGCCAACGTCCTGACTTTC.